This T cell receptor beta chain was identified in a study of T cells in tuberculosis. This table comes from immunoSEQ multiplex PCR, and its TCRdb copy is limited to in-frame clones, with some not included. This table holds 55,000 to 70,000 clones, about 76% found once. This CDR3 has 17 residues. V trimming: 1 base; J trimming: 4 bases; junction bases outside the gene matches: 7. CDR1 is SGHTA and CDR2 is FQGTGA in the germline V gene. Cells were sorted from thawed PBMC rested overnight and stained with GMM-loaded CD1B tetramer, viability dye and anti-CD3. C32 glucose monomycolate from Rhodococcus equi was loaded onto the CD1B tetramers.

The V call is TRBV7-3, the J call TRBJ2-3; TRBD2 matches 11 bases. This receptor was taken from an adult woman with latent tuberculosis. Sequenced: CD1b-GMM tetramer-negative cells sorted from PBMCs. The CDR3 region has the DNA TGTGCCAGCAGCTTAATGGCCACTAGCGGGAGATCAGATACGCAGTATTTT. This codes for CASSLMATSGRSDTQYF.